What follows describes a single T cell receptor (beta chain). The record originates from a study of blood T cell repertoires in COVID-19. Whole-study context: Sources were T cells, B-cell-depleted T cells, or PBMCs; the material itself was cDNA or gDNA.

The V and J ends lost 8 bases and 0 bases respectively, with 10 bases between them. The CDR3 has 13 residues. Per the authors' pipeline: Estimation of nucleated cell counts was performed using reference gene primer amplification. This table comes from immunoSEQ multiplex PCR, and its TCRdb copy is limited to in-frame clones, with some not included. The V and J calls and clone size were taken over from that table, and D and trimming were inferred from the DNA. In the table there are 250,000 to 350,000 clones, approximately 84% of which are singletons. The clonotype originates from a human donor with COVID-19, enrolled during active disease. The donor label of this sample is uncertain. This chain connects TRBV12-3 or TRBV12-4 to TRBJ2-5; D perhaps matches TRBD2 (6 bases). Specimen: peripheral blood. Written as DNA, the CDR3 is TGTGCCAGCGCCTGGAGGGACCAAGAGACCCAGTACTTC. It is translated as CASAWRDQETQYF.